Listed below are T cell receptor beta chains from one sample, sequenced in a study of CD8+ T cells in alopecia areata. The protocol was immunoSEQ multiplex PCR, while the TCRdb copy is restricted to in-frame clones and leaves out a portion. The sample yields 110,000 or so clones, 45% to 65% seen once. This sample comprised CD4+ T cells sorted from blood, obtained at week 24, from a patient treated with tofacitinib. The source is a human donor with alopecia areata. Both conserved end residues are part of each CDR3. A D gene is named only where the DNA matches it firmly. The size of a clone is reported for some rows only, either as once, few or many, or as a class for expanded clones.

V gene: TRBV15
D gene: .
J gene: TRBJ2-5
clone size: once
CDR3 DNA: TGTGCCACCAGCAGAGAGGCGAGTGAGACCCAGTACTTC
CDR3 protein: CATSREASETQYF

V gene: TRBV9
D gene: .
J gene: TRBJ2-7
clone size: .
CDR3 DNA: TGTGCCAGCAGCGTAGACCCCGTCGACAGTATCTACGAGCAGTACTTC
CDR3 protein: CASSVDPVDSIYEQYF

V gene: TRBV6-5
D gene: .
J gene: TRBJ2-3
clone size: few
CDR3 DNA: TGTGCCAGCAGCACCGGACAGCGCACAGATACGCAGTATTTT
CDR3 protein: CASSTGQRTDTQYF

V gene: TRBV27
D gene: .
J gene: TRBJ1-1
clone size: .
CDR3 DNA: TGTGCCAGCAGACCCTTAGAAGCGGCGGGTCGTGAAGCTTTCTTT
CDR3 protein: CASRPLEAAGREAFF

V gene: TRBV18
D gene: TRBD1
J gene: TRBJ1-1
clone size: few
CDR3 DNA: TGTGCCAGCTCACCAGGACAGGAAAACACTGAAGCTTTCTTT
CDR3 protein: CASSPGQENTEAFF

V gene: TRBV29-1
D gene: TRBD1
J gene: TRBJ1-2
clone size: .
CDR3 DNA: TGCAGCGTAGGACAGGGGGACTATGGCTACACCTTC
CDR3 protein: CSVGQGDYGYTF

V gene: TRBV29-1
D gene: .
J gene: TRBJ2-5
clone size: .
CDR3 DNA: TGCAGCGTTGAAGTGGGGGCCCAAGAGACCCAGTACTTC
CDR3 protein: CSVEVGAQETQYF

V gene: TRBV28
D gene: .
J gene: TRBJ2-1
clone size: .
CDR3 DNA: TGTGCCAGCAGTTTACAATACAATGAGCAGTTCTTC
CDR3 protein: CASSLQYNEQFF

V gene: TRBV30
D gene: .
J gene: TRBJ2-5
clone size: .
CDR3 DNA: TGTGCCTGCCGCGCTTCTGGGGAGACCCAGTACTTC
CDR3 protein: CACRASGETQYF

V gene: TRBV7-9
D gene: TRBD1
J gene: TRBJ2-1
clone size: .
CDR3 DNA: TGTGCCAGCAGCTTGACAGGGGGCTACAATGAGCAGTTCTTC
CDR3 protein: CASSLTGGYNEQFF

V gene: TRBV30
D gene: TRBD1
J gene: TRBJ1-4
clone size: .
CDR3 DNA: TGTGCCTGGAGCAGGGGGGATGAAAAACTGTTTTTT
CDR3 protein: CAWSRGDEKLFF

V gene: TRBV30
D gene: TRBD2
J gene: TRBJ2-2
clone size: .
CDR3 DNA: TGTGCCTGGAGTGTAGCGGGGGTGATGGAGCTGTTTTTT
CDR3 protein: CAWSVAGVMELFF

V gene: TRBV28
D gene: TRBD1
J gene: TRBJ1-1
clone size: few
CDR3 DNA: TGTGCCAGCAGAAAAAGAGGGACAGGGGCCAAGCACACTGAAGCTTTCTTT
CDR3 protein: CASRKRGTGAKHTEAFF

V gene: TRBV23-1
D gene: .
J gene: TRBJ1-1
clone size: .
CDR3 DNA: TGCGCCAGCAGTCGCCGGGTCTCAAACACTGAAGCTTTCTTT
CDR3 protein: CASSRRVSNTEAFF

V gene: TRBV30
D gene: .
J gene: TRBJ1-2
clone size: .
CDR3 DNA: TGTGCCTGGGACCGACGGAACTATGGCTACACCTTC
CDR3 protein: CAWDRRNYGYTF

V gene: TRBV5-1
D gene: TRBD2
J gene: TRBJ2-3
clone size: few
CDR3 DNA: TGCGCCAGCAGCTTGACTCCGGGGGGGCCTTCAATCCCAGATACGCAGTATTTT
CDR3 protein: CASSLTPGGPSIPDTQYF

V gene: TRBV4-1
D gene: TRBD1
J gene: TRBJ1-1
clone size: few
CDR3 DNA: TGCGCCAGCAGCCAAGAGTCAGGGACAGGGGGACGAGCTTTCTTT
CDR3 protein: CASSQESGTGGRAFF

V gene: TRBV9
D gene: .
J gene: TRBJ2-1
clone size: .
CDR3 DNA: TGTGCCAGCAGCGCTACAGGGACGGAGAATGAGCAGTTCTTC
CDR3 protein: CASSATGTENEQFF

V gene: TRBV7-6
D gene: .
J gene: TRBJ2-3
clone size: few
CDR3 DNA: TGTGCCAGCAGCTTCGACTTCACAGATACGCAGTATTTT
CDR3 protein: CASSFDFTDTQYF

V gene: TRBV5-1
D gene: .
J gene: TRBJ2-1
clone size: few
CDR3 DNA: TGCGCCAGCAGCTTCGGGCAGGGGACCTACAATGAGCAGTTCTTC
CDR3 protein: CASSFGQGTYNEQFF

V gene: TRBV29-1
D gene: TRBD2
J gene: TRBJ2-3
clone size: .
CDR3 DNA: TGCAGCGTTGGGGGCTTAGCGGGAAGCACAGATACGCAGTATTTT
CDR3 protein: CSVGGLAGSTDTQYF

V gene: TRBV4-2
D gene: .
J gene: TRBJ2-7
clone size: .
CDR3 DNA: TGTGCCAGCAGCCAATCCGGGACTGACTCCTACGAGCAGTACTTC
CDR3 protein: CASSQSGTDSYEQYF

V gene: TRBV30
D gene: .
J gene: TRBJ1-2
clone size: .
CDR3 DNA: TGTGCCTGGAGTCAGCCTGCCAACTATGGCTACACCTTC
CDR3 protein: CAWSQPANYGYTF

V gene: TRBV15
D gene: .
J gene: TRBJ1-2
clone size: .
CDR3 DNA: TGTGCCACCAGCAGAGACAGGGGCCTCAACTATGGCTACACCTTC
CDR3 protein: CATSRDRGLNYGYTF

V gene: TRBV7-9
D gene: .
J gene: TRBJ1-2
clone size: .
CDR3 DNA: TGTGCCAGCAGCTTCTACTCCCAGAACTATGGCTACACCTTC
CDR3 protein: CASSFYSQNYGYTF

V gene: TRBV29-1
D gene: TRBD1
J gene: TRBJ2-1
clone size: few
CDR3 DNA: TGCAGCGTTCGGACAGGCAATGAGCAGTTCTTC
CDR3 protein: CSVRTGNEQFF

V gene: TRBV7-2
D gene: TRBD1
J gene: TRBJ1-5
clone size: .
CDR3 DNA: TGTGCCAGCAGCTTGGGCTCGGGGACAGGCGATCAGCCCCAGCATTTT
CDR3 protein: CASSLGSGTGDQPQHF

V gene: TRBV28
D gene: .
J gene: TRBJ1-2
clone size: few
CDR3 DNA: TGTGCCAGCAGCTCAGGAGATGGCTACACCTTC
CDR3 protein: CASSSGDGYTF

V gene: TRBV11-2
D gene: TRBD2
J gene: TRBJ2-1
clone size: few
CDR3 DNA: TGTGCCAGCAGCCTCCGACTAGCGGGGGGGCGCTACAATGAGCAGTTCTTC
CDR3 protein: CASSLRLAGGRYNEQFF

V gene: TRBV30
D gene: .
J gene: TRBJ1-2
clone size: .
CDR3 DNA: TGTGCCTGGGGAAGGACAGCTTATGGCTACACCTTC
CDR3 protein: CAWGRTAYGYTF

V gene: TRBV6-1
D gene: TRBD1
J gene: TRBJ2-3
clone size: few
CDR3 DNA: TGTGCCAGCAGACAGGGGCGTACGCAGTATTTT
CDR3 protein: CASRQGRTQYF

V gene: TRBV5-1
D gene: TRBD2
J gene: TRBJ2-2
clone size: .
CDR3 DNA: TGCGCCAGCAGGGATAGCGGGAGTACCGGGGAGCTGTTTTTT
CDR3 protein: CASRDSGSTGELFF

V gene: TRBV5-1
D gene: .
J gene: TRBJ1-1
clone size: .
CDR3 DNA: TGCGCCAGCAGCTCCCGGACAGTGAACACTGAAGCTTTCTTT
CDR3 protein: CASSSRTVNTEAFF

V gene: TRBV7-2
D gene: .
J gene: TRBJ1-5
clone size: .
CDR3 DNA: TGTGCCAGCAGCTTAAACGGGGGGCAGGGGCCCCAGCATTTT
CDR3 protein: CASSLNGGQGPQHF

V gene: TRBV6-6
D gene: .
J gene: TRBJ1-3
clone size: few
CDR3 DNA: TGTGCCAGCAGCCCCTGGGCAGGGGGAAACACCATATATTTT
CDR3 protein: CASSPWAGGNTIYF

V gene: TRBV29-1
D gene: TRBD1
J gene: TRBJ2-5
clone size: .
CDR3 DNA: TGCAGCGTTGCGACAGGGAGCCAAGAGACCCAGTACTTC
CDR3 protein: CSVATGSQETQYF

V gene: TRBV7-2
D gene: TRBD2
J gene: TRBJ2-3
clone size: few
CDR3 DNA: TGTGCCAGCAGCCCTGGGAGGGGCGAGGGTTATAGCACAGATACGCAGTATTTT
CDR3 protein: CASSPGRGEGYSTDTQYF

V gene: TRBV30
D gene: .
J gene: TRBJ2-1
clone size: once
CDR3 DNA: TGTGCCTGGAGTTTATCAGGGAGCTCCTACAATGAGCAGTTCTTC
CDR3 protein: CAWSLSGSSYNEQFF

V gene: TRBV7-2
D gene: .
J gene: TRBJ1-5
clone size: once
CDR3 DNA: TGTGCCAGCAGCTTAGTTCATAGCAATCAGCCCCAGCATTTT
CDR3 protein: CASSLVHSNQPQHF

V gene: TRBV5-1
D gene: TRBD1
J gene: TRBJ2-7
clone size: .
CDR3 DNA: TGCGCCAGCAGCCAGTGGGACAGGAGCGACGAGCAGTACTTC
CDR3 protein: CASSQWDRSDEQYF

V gene: TRBV30
D gene: .
J gene: TRBJ1-5
clone size: .
CDR3 DNA: TGTGCCTGGAGTGTTAATTACCCCGGGGCCAATCAGCCCCAGCATTTT
CDR3 protein: CAWSVNYPGANQPQHF

V gene: TRBV4-2
D gene: TRBD2
J gene: TRBJ2-3
clone size: few
CDR3 DNA: TGTGCCAGCAGCCAAGATTCGCGGGGGGGCCGAGGTACGCAGTATTTT
CDR3 protein: CASSQDSRGGRGTQYF

V gene: TRBV18
D gene: .
J gene: TRBJ2-1
clone size: .
CDR3 DNA: TGTGCCAGCTCAGTCGGACAGCCGATCGATAATGAGCAGTTCTTC
CDR3 protein: CASSVGQPIDNEQFF

V gene: TRBV5-4
D gene: .
J gene: TRBJ2-4
clone size: .
CDR3 DNA: TGTGCCAGCAGCCCCGGGCTTCAGTACTTC
CDR3 protein: CASSPGLQYF